The T cell receptor (beta chain) under discussion was sequenced for a study of T cell repertoires in cytomegalovirus infection. About the research overall: CMV infection together with matching HLA type was indicated by public TCR beta signatures. The study, taken as a whole, reports: Cumulative frequency (of public TCR beta family members) identified carriers of CMV plus the relevant HLA. CMV-specific TCR beta clonotypes restricted by HLA-C dominated the ex vivo response.

Comment on this clonotype: Its antigen is still unknown. The conserved closing phenylalanine or tryptophan is absent in this CDR3, likely reflecting a read error. Because the CDR3's place on the DNA is in doubt, the DNA is left out and the CDR3 is given as listed by TCRdb.

Per germline, CDR1 SGHVS and CDR2 FQNEAQ. Termini included, the CDR3 measures 14 amino acids. MiXCR was run by TCRdb on the reads, yielding one entry per CDR3 protein. This sample carries some 440,000 distinct CDR3 sequences, approximately 31% of them seen once, and the ten largest clones take roughly 15%. The V call is TRBV7-8, the J call TRBJ2-1; TRBD1, the D gene given by the table, was not confirmed from the DNA. What was sequenced was PBMCs. This clonotype was sampled from a human donor in good health (CMV status not recorded). Some clones in this sample may be carry-over from other donors' samples. The CDR3 region is CASSPGQAVNEQFL.